This T cell receptor (beta chain) originates from a study of blood T cells in healthy people across ages. Alongside a J-beta primer mix, a sample-barcoded 5' primer served in a second PCR lasting about 7 to 12 cycles. TCRdb used MiXCR to reprocess the 5' RACE reads, holding one entry per CDR3 protein. There are about 930,000 distinct CDR3 sequences in the sample; 25% to 30% occur only once, and more than 8.5% lies in the top ten. CDR1 and CDR2 (germline): ENHRY, SYGVKD. This CDR3 has 14 residues. Trimming removed 6 bases at V and 3 bases at J, with 14 bases between. The data were also submitted as part of a second study, on T cells of mothers and their children. Per that study: In cDNA synthesis, all of the extracted RNA was used at roughly 1.5 ug per 15 ul.

This TCR was sampled from a woman aged 40 to 50 in good health. The gene calls are TRBV10-3 and TRBJ1-2; tentative D call: TRBD1 (6 bases). Sequencing was done on a sample of blood. The CDR3 region has the DNA TGTGCCATCAGCGTCGGGGACACCGACTATGGCTACACCTTC. Residues: CAISVGDTDYGYTF.